These 8 T cell receptor beta chains were all obtained from the same sample, sequenced in a study of human T cells and chemical hapten exposure. Whole blood that had not been fractionated was the source of extracted total RNA. Via MiXCR, TCRdb re-called the 5' RACE reads, giving one row per CDR3 protein. Of 110,000 or so distinct CDR3 sequences in the sample, roughly 18% are singletons; the top ten hold approximately 2.8%. The receptors stem from a human donor in good health.

The rearrangement joins TRBV4-1 to TRBJ2-1; D is unresolved. Germline V gene data show CDR1 as MGHRA and CDR2 as YSYEKL. The length of the CDR3 is 13 residues. Trimming removed 6 bases from V and 4 bases from J, with 10 bases in between. The DNA of the CDR3 is TGCGCCAGCAGGGGTGTCAGTTACAATGAGCAGTTCTTC. Translation gives CASRGVSYNEQFF.

This clonotype has only a few counts. This chain uses TRBV27 with TRBJ1-5; maybe TRBD1 (6 bases). There are 15 residues in the CDR3. V was cut by 2 bases and J by 5 bases, with 13 bases left in between. CDR1 MNHEY and CDR2 SMNVEV come from the germline V gene (reference sequence). This CDR3 is CASSLDGTPYQPQHF. CDR3 bases: TGTGCCAGCAGTTTAGATGGGACACCGTATCAGCCCCAGCATTTT.

V gene TRBV12-3 or TRBV12-4 combines with J gene TRBJ2-7; D perhaps matches TRBD2 (6 bases). Trimming left V 4 bases short and J 3 bases short, with 19 bases between. The CDR3 has 16 amino acids. The CDR3 DNA sequence: TGTGCCAGCAGTTCACCCTCGGAGGGCACTAGCTACGAGCAGTACTTC. Translating gives CASSSPSEGTSYEQYF.

In this sample, this clonotype turned up a few times. This chain's CDR3 is CASSEGIKNIQYF. The CDR3 coding sequence is TGTGCCAGTAGCGAGGGTATCAAAAACATTCAGTACTTC. The chain carries TRBV28 and TRBJ2-4, with D possibly matching TRBD2 (5 bases). The germline V gene has CDR1 MDHEN and CDR2 SYDVKM. This CDR3 region has 13 residues. Trimming removed 9 bases from V and 3 bases from J, with 12 bases in between.

The V gene is TRBV28, the J gene TRBJ1-1; maybe TRBD1 (6 bases). Germline V gene sequence: CDR1 MDHEN, CDR2 SYDVKM. Trimming cost V 4 bases and J 0 bases, with 12 bases left between them. This CDR3 comprises 15 residues. CDR3 residues: CASSSPGQLNTEAFF. The CDR3 DNA follows: TGTGCCAGCAGTTCACCCGGACAGTTGAACACTGAAGCTTTCTTT.

This sequence joins TRBV5-6 and TRBJ1-6, with 11 bases that match TRBD1. CDR3 size: 14 residues. V trimming: 3 bases; J trimming: 11 bases; junction bases outside the gene matches: 4. Germline V CDR1 and CDR2: SGHDT, YYEEEE. The DNA of the CDR3 is TGTGCCAGCAGCTCCCGGGACAGGGGGACACCCCTCCACTTT. This gives the protein CASSSRDRGTPLHF. Full variable domain (remainder filled in from reference TRBV5-6 and TRBJ1-6): DAGVTQSPTHLIKTRGQQVTLRCSPKSGHDTVSWYQQALGQGPQFIFQYYEEEERQRGNFPDRFSGHQFPNYSSELNVNALLLGDSALYLCASSSRDRGTPLHFGNGTRLTVT.

CDR3: CASSRRDTTQYF. The CDR3 coding sequence is TGTGCCAGCAGCCGTAGGGATACTACGCAGTATTTT. The chain joins TRBV5-4 to TRBJ2-3; unclear D gene. The CDR3 runs 12 residues. The V end lost 4 bases, the J end lost 8 bases, and 11 bases lay between the germline ends. Germline CDR1 SGHNT, CDR2 YYREEE (reference sequence).

This clonotype was counted between two and nine times. The rearrangement links TRBV7-3 to TRBJ2-1, with D unclear. Trimming stripped 5 bases from V and 0 bases from J, with 11 bases between. The V gene's germline CDR1 is SGHTA and CDR2 FQGTGA. The CDR3 is 15 residues long. CDR3 sequence reads: CASSPGRSSYNEQFF. For the CDR3, the DNA is TGTGCCAGCAGCCCCGGACGTAGCTCCTACAATGAGCAGTTCTTC.